This T cell receptor beta chain was found in a study of T-cell reconstitution after alpha-beta-depleted transplantation in children. This CDR3 has 12 residues. The V and J ends lost 3 bases and 3 bases respectively, with 6 bases between them. The germline V gene encodes CDR1 DFQATT and CDR2 SNEGSKA (reference sequence). Preparation of the TCRbeta library was carried out with unique molecular identifiers. TCRdb itself ran the PCR reads through MiXCR, one entry per CDR3 protein. The sample lists hundreds of thousands of distinct CDR3 sequences, about 10% occurring once. The receptor comes from a human donor who donated a stem cell graft to a child with acute myeloid leukemia. The chain joins TRBV20-1 to TRBJ2-4; D remains unclear. The sequenced sample was PBMCs from the stem cell graft donor, obtained from the stem cell graft. The CDR3 loop reads CSARESKNIQYF. CDR3 in DNA: TGCAGTGCTAGGGAGAGCAAAAACATTCAGTACTTC.